This T cell receptor (beta chain) was sequenced for a study of technical replicates of blood from a handful of donors. Sequencing was performed with immunoSEQ multiplex PCR; in TCRdb, only in-frame clones are kept and a portion is missing. Of 70,000 to 90,000 clones in the sample, 85% to 95% are singletons; the top ten hold around 0.24%. The junction had 4 bases not matched to a gene; V was cut back by 6 bases and J by 1 base. The CDR3 totals 14 residues. From germline, CDR1 is SQVTM and CDR2 ANQGSEA. This sequence was found in a human donor in good health. What was sequenced was T cells isolated from PBMCs. This chain joins TRBV29-1 and TRBJ2-3; TRBD2 matches at 10 bases. The CDR3 loop is CSVVLAGGTDTQYF. The CDR3 DNA follows: TGCAGCGTCGTCCTAGCGGGAGGCACAGATACGCAGTATTTT.